The 32 T cell receptor beta chains reported below all come from one sample, sequenced in a study of graft-versus-host responses after intestinal transplantation. Their cognate antigens are unknown. Libraries were prepared by immunoSEQ multiplex PCR; TCRdb keeps only in-frame clonotypes and omits some of them. This sample has over 65,000 clones, with roughly 90% found just once. Sequencing was performed on unstimulated CD8+ T cells sorted from spleen or lymph node cells, taken before transplant. The origin of the receptors is a human donor who was the organ donor for an intestinal transplant.

The J gene is TRBJ2-1, the V gene TRBV11-2; D is unclear. CDR1 and CDR2 (germline): SGHAT, FQNNGV. Trimming shortened V by 1 base and J by 8 bases, and 12 bases separated the two germline ends. CDR3 length: 14 residues. The DNA of the CDR3 is TGTGCCAGCAGCTTAGCGGCTAGTCATTATGAGCAGTTCTTC. Translated, it gives CASSLAASHYEQFF.

This rearrangement joins TRBV4-1 to TRBJ2-1; tentatively, D is TRBD2 (5 bases). CDR1 and CDR2 (germline): MGHRA, YSYEKL. CDR3 length: 15 amino acids. The V and J ends lost 3 bases and 9 bases respectively, with 18 bases between them. This chain's CDR3 is CASSQARAQAGEQFF. For the CDR3, the DNA is TGCGCCAGCAGCCAGGCCCGGGCCCAGGCGGGTGAGCAGTTCTTC.

The V gene is TRBV19, the J gene TRBJ2-1; D is perhaps TRBD1 or TRBD2 (5 bases each). Germline V gives CDR1 LNHDA, CDR2 SQIVND (reference sequence). CDR3 length: 12 amino acids. Trimming removed 7 bases from V and 8 bases from J, with 12 bases in between. CDR3 sequence (DNA): TGTGCCAGTATGGGGGTTGACGATGAGCAGTTCTTC. This translates into CASMGVDDEQFF.

This clone was counted a few times. V is TRBV7-9 and J is TRBJ2-1; no definite D call. The germline CDR1 and CDR2 sequences are SEHNR and FQNEAQ (reference sequence). Trimming stripped 5 bases from V and 0 bases from J, with 20 bases between. The CDR3 covers 18 residues. For the CDR3, the DNA is TGTGCCAGCAGCCCCCCCGTTGGAAGCCGGCACTCCTACAATGAGCAGTTCTTC. Its translation: CASSPPVGSRHSYNEQFF.

Here the CDR3 reads CASSVARDLAGLQGTTEAFF. The CDR3 DNA reads TGTGCCAGCAGCGTAGCTCGCGACCTGGCGGGGTTGCAAGGTACGACTGAAGCTTTCTTT. The J gene is TRBJ1-1, the V gene TRBV9, with unresolved D. With 0 bases removed from V and 5 bases from J, the gap between germline ends came to 29 bases. CDR3 length equals 20 residues. CDR1 SGDLS and CDR2 YYNGEE come from the germline V gene. The full variable domain, in which reference TRBV9 and TRBJ1-1 provide the parts outside the CDR3, is DSGVTQTPKHLITATGQRVTLRCSPRSGDLSVYWYQQSLDQGLQFLIQYYNGEERAKGNILERFSAQQFPDLHSELNLSSLELGDSALYFCASSVARDLAGLQGTTEAFFGQGTRLTVV.

The rearrangement uses TRBV30 and TRBJ2-7, with D possibly being TRBD1 (5 bases). Trimming took 0 bases from V and 7 from J, leaving 10 bases between them. CDR3 length: 12 amino acids. Per the germline V gene, CDR1 is GTSNPN and CDR2 is SVGIG (reference sequence). The DNA of the CDR3 is TGTGCCTGGAGTGTGGCAGGGTGGGAGCAGTACTTC. This gives the protein CAWSVAGWEQYF.

This chain uses TRBV27 with TRBJ2-7, with no clear D. This CDR3 is built from 13 residues. Germline lookup yields CDR1 MNHEY and CDR2 SMNVEV (reference sequence). Deletions cut 5 bases from V and 4 bases from J, with 12 bases between. The CDR3: CASSATNQYEQYF. The DNA of the CDR3 is TGTGCCAGCAGTGCGACCAACCAATACGAGCAGTACTTC.

The chain carries TRBV27 and TRBJ2-7; D may be TRBD1 (7 bases). V was trimmed by 4 bases and J by 4 bases, leaving 14 bases between them. Germline V CDR1 and CDR2: MNHEY, SMNVEV (reference sequence). The CDR3 has 14 amino acids. Written as DNA, the CDR3 is TGTGCCAGCAGTTCCGGACCAGGGGGGTACGAGCAGTACTTC. Amino acid sequence: CASSSGPGGYEQYF.

This chain connects TRBV7-6 to TRBJ2-3; 9 bases are shared with TRBD2. In germline, CDR1 is SGHVS, CDR2 FNYEAQ. This CDR3 is built from 17 residues. J lost 9 bases, V lost 5 bases, and 18 bases had no gene match. The CDR3 loop reads CASSPPTSGTSYETQYF. The CDR3 bases are TGTGCCAGCAGCCCTCCGACCTCCGGGACTAGCTACGAGACGCAGTATTTT.

J is TRBJ2-6 and V is TRBV11-2, with a weak D call TRBD2 (5 bases). V gave up 4 bases and J gave up 0 bases, with 19 bases separating them. Germline loops: CDR1 SGHAT, CDR2 FQNNGV. This CDR3 comprises 19 residues. This chain's CDR3 is CASSSLVRVPTSGANVLTF. DNA for the CDR3: TGTGCCAGCAGCTCCCTCGTGAGGGTACCCACCTCTGGGGCCAACGTCCTGACTTTC.

This clone was recorded only once. In DNA, the CDR3 is TGTGCCAGTAGTATGGTGGCAGGGGGTGATTCACCCCTCCACTTT. Translation: CASSMVAGGDSPLHF. The chain has TRBV19 and TRBJ1-6, with 7 positions matching TRBD1. V dropped 3 bases and J dropped 8; count of bases not matched to a gene: 7. This CDR3 contains 15 residues. Germline lookup yields CDR1 LNHDA and CDR2 SQIVND (reference sequence).

The chain joins TRBV4-1 to TRBJ1-1; D remains ambiguous. V was trimmed by 4 bases and J by 1 base, leaving 10 bases between them. This CDR3 contains 14 residues. Germline lookup yields CDR1 MGHRA and CDR2 YSYEKL. The DNA for the CDR3 is TGCGCCAGCAGCCCCACCGTGGGGAACACTGAAGCTTTCTTT. Amino acids: CASSPTVGNTEAFF.

The chain has TRBV4-1 and TRBJ2-1, with D hard to call. The CDR3 runs to 13 residues. V lost 1 base to trimming and J lost 3 bases, with 4 bases between them. Looked up from germline, CDR1 is MGHRA and CDR2 is YSYEKL. The CDR3 DNA reads as TGCGCCAGCAGCCAAGGGGGCTACAATGAGCAGTTCTTC. The encoded protein is CASSQGGYNEQFF.

The CDR3 DNA reads as TGCGCCAGCAGTTCTACTAGCGGGGGGGCCTACGAGCAGTACTTC. Translation gives CASSSTSGGAYEQYF. The chain is built from TRBV4-1 and TRBJ2-7; 13 bases map to TRBD2. The junction had 4 bases not matched to a gene; V was cut back by 6 bases and J by 2 bases. Germline assignment: CDR1 MGHRA and CDR2 YSYEKL. The CDR3 is 15 amino acids.

V gene TRBV11-2 combines with J gene TRBJ2-1; D ambiguous. CDR1 and CDR2 (germline): SGHAT, FQNNGV. V was cut by 1 base and J by 4 bases, with 14 bases left in between. The CDR3 loop spans 16 amino acids. The CDR3 spells CASSLGPWVLYNEQFF. In nucleotides, the CDR3 is TGTGCCAGCAGCTTAGGGCCGTGGGTACTTTACAATGAGCAGTTCTTC.

The rearrangement links TRBV6-6 to TRBJ2-7; D ambiguous. The V and J ends lost 4 bases and 3 bases respectively, with 10 bases between them. The CDR3 is made up of 13 amino acids. Germline V gene data show CDR1 as MNHNY and CDR2 as SVGAGI (reference sequence). The CDR3 DNA follows: TGTGCCAGCAGTTGGACGGAACGCTACGAGCAGTACTTC. Protein: CASSWTERYEQYF.

This clone was counted once. The V call is TRBV6-5, the J call TRBJ2-2; D is perhaps TRBD1 or TRBD2 (6 bases each). Trimming cost V 8 bases and J 0 bases, with 10 bases left between them. The CDR3 extends over 14 amino acids. Germline CDR1 reads MNHEY; CDR2 reads SVGAGI. CDR3 nucleotide sequence: TGTGCCAGCTGGGGGGCAGCGAACACCGGGGAGCTGTTTTTT. Its translation: CASWGAANTGELFF.

The chain links TRBV18 to TRBJ1-5; D gene ambiguous. Germline loops: CDR1 KGHSH, CDR2 LQKENI. This CDR3 spans 16 amino acids. V lost 4 bases and J 0 bases, leaving 13 bases between the germline ends. CDR3 amino acids: CASSLNGWYSNQPQHF. The CDR3 coding sequence is TGTGCCAGCTCACTCAACGGGTGGTATAGCAATCAGCCCCAGCATTTT.

The chain employs TRBV14 and TRBJ2-1; 7 nucleotides align to TRBD1. The CDR3 totals 12 residues. CDR1 and CDR2 (germline): SGHDN, FVKESK. V trimming: 0 bases; J trimming: 16 bases; junction bases outside the gene matches: 6. The CDR3 region has the DNA TGTGCCAGCAGCCAAGATGGGACAGTGTCCTTCTTC. Translated, it gives CASSQDGTVSFF.

The chain has TRBV25-1 and TRBJ2-7; maybe TRBD2 (6 bases). Germline V lookup: CDR1 MGHDK, CDR2 SYGVNS. Trimming pared 3 bases from V and 3 bases from J, leaving 12 bases between. The CDR3 is made up of 14 amino acids. CDR3 residues: CASSDGTGLYEQYF. The CDR3 coding sequence is TGTGCCAGCAGTGACGGGACTGGACTCTACGAGCAGTACTTC.

The V and J genes are TRBV6-4 and TRBJ2-3, with D perhaps TRBD1 or TRBD2 (5 bases each). The CDR3 sequence is 16 residues long. Trimming removed 5 bases at V and 4 bases at J, with 19 bases between. Germline lookup yields CDR1 MRHNA and CDR2 SNTAGT. The CDR3 sequence: CASSLVGPPDADTQYF. The DNA of the CDR3 is TGTGCCAGCAGTCTAGTGGGACCCCCGGACGCAGATACGCAGTATTTT.

CDR3 nucleotide sequence: TGTGCCAGCAGTGTTGGGACAGCTTACAATGAGCAGTTCTTC. It specifies CASSVGTAYNEQFF. The chain couples TRBV25-1 to TRBJ2-1; 7 bases line up with TRBD1. Trimming at V came to 4 bases and at J to 4 bases, leaving 4 bases not matched to a gene. CDR3 length: 14 amino acids. CDR1 and CDR2 (germline): MGHDK, SYGVNS.

The chain recombines TRBV6-1 with TRBJ2-7, with 7 bases matching TRBD1. Trimming took 2 bases from V and 3 from J; bases not matched to a gene: 13. The CDR3 covers 17 residues. CDR1 and CDR2 (germline): MNHNS, SASEGT. The CDR3 loop reads CASSEPDWTGSDYEQYF. The CDR3 DNA reads as TGTGCCAGCAGTGAACCGGACTGGACAGGATCAGACTACGAGCAGTACTTC.

This chain joins TRBV9 and TRBJ1-3; D remains unclear. The V gene's germline CDR1 is SGDLS and CDR2 YYNGEE. The V end was cut by 7 bases, the J end by 2 bases, with 10 bases between. The CDR3 contains 13 residues. The CDR3 here is CASGGEAGNTIYF. DNA for the CDR3: TGTGCCAGCGGCGGGGAAGCTGGAAACACCATATATTTT.

The J gene is TRBJ1-2, the V gene TRBV2, with D perhaps matching TRBD1 (6 bases). Germline CDR1 is SNHLY and CDR2 is FYNNEI. The CDR3 contains 17 residues. V lost 8 bases to trimming and J lost 0 bases, with 22 bases between them. Written as DNA, the CDR3 is TGTGCCAGCCATACAGGGCGCGATTCGATAGCTAACTATGGCTACACCTTC. It specifies CASHTGRDSIANYGYTF.

This sequence joins TRBV19 and TRBJ2-1; 11 bases align to TRBD2. Germline trimming cut 3 bases from V and 4 bases from J; bases unmatched to any gene: 17. Germline V gene sequence: CDR1 LNHDA, CDR2 SQIVND (reference sequence). CDR3 length: 20 amino acids. Here the CDR3 reads CASSIVDGLAGPRVYNEQFF. DNA for the CDR3: TGTGCCAGTAGTATTGTGGACGGACTAGCGGGCCCCCGCGTGTACAATGAGCAGTTCTTC.

V and J are TRBV9 and TRBJ1-6, with D hard to call. The CDR3 has 16 amino acids. Germline V gene sequence: CDR1 SGDLS, CDR2 YYNGEE. Trimming stripped 3 bases from V and 0 bases from J, with 10 bases between. The CDR3 DNA reads as TGTGCCAGCAGCGCCTCCATGAGCTCCTATAATTCACCCCTCCACTTT. The encoded protein is CASSASMSSYNSPLHF.

V usage is TRBV30 and J usage is TRBJ2-2, with 7 bases fitting TRBD2. This CDR3 has 13 residues. Germline lookup yields CDR1 GTSNPN and CDR2 SVGIG (reference sequence). With V trimmed by 0 bases and J by 6 bases, 1 base remained unmatched. The DNA for the CDR3 is TGTGCCTGGAGTGTGGCGGGGGCCGGGGAGCTGTTTTTT. It yields the protein CAWSVAGAGELFF.

The chain employs TRBV28 and TRBJ1-2; D is perhaps TRBD1 (6 bases). The V gene's germline CDR1 is MDHEN and CDR2 SYDVKM. Trimming cost V 8 bases and J 3 bases, with 19 bases left between them. The CDR3 runs to 15 residues. CDR3 coding DNA: TGTGCCAGCGCCCCACCGGACAGCCCCTACTATGGCTACACCTTC. This encodes CASAPPDSPYYGYTF.

V usage is TRBV6-5 and J usage is TRBJ1-2, with 10 bases that match TRBD1. This CDR3 comprises 16 residues. Germline V CDR1 and CDR2: MNHEY, SVGAGI. The V segment lost 4 bases and the J segment 1 base; nucleotides outside the gene matches: 6. In nucleotides, the CDR3 is TGTGCCAGCAGTTTCGGACAGGGGGGATTTAACTATGGCTACACCTTC. Translation: CASSFGQGGFNYGYTF.

This clone has a handful of counts. J is TRBJ1-2 and V is TRBV29-1, with a weak D call TRBD1 (5 bases). CDR1 and CDR2 from the germline V gene are SQVTM and ANQGSEA. V dropped 7 bases and J dropped 5 bases, with 11 bases sitting between them. The CDR3 is 11 residues long. This chain's CDR3 is CSASQAYGYTF. The CDR3 DNA reads TGCAGCGCCTCACAGGCATATGGCTACACCTTC. Full variable domain (rest looked up from reference TRBV29-1 and TRBJ1-2): SAVISQKPSRDICQRGTSLTIQCQVDSQVTMMFWYRQQPGQSLTLIATANQGSEATYESGFVIDKFPISRPNLTFSTLTVSNMSPEDSSIYLCSASQAYGYTFGSGTRLTVV.

In this sample, this clone turned up once. The chain couples TRBV9 to TRBJ1-4; D not resolved. The V gene's germline CDR1 is SGDLS and CDR2 YYNGEE. CDR3 length: 17 residues. Trimming left V 0 bases short and J 2 bases short, with 14 bases between. DNA of the CDR3: TGTGCCAGCAGCGTAGAAGAGGGCCCATCGACTAATGAAAAACTGTTTTTT. Translating gives CASSVEEGPSTNEKLFF.